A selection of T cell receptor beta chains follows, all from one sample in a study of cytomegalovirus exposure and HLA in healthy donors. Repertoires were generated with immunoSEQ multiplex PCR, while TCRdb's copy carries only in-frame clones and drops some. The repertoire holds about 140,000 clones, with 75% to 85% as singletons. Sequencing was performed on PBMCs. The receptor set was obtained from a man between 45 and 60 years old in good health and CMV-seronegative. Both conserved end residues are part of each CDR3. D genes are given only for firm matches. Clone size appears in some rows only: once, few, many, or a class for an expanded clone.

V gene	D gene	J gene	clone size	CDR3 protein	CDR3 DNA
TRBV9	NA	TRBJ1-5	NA	CASSVGAQGNQPQHF	TGTGCCAGCAGCGTAGGGGCACAGGGCAATCAGCCCCAGCATTTT
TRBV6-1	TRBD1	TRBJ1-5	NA	CASSALIPGTGGGNQPQHF	TGTGCCAGCAGTGCCCTGATCCCCGGGACAGGGGGTGGCAATCAGCCCCAGCATTTT
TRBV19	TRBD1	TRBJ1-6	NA	CASSIRTGAYNSPLHF	TGTGCCAGTAGTATACGGACAGGGGCCTATAATTCACCCCTCCACTTT
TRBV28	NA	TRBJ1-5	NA	CASRPPRVGSNQPQHF	TGTGCCAGCAGGCCCCCCAGGGTCGGGAGCAATCAGCCCCAGCATTTT
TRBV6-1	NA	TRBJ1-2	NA	CASSESGLGTYGYTF	TGTGCCAGCAGTGAATCAGGGTTAGGCACCTATGGCTACACCTTC
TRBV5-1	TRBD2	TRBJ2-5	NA	CASSLALAGQETQYF	TGCGCCAGCAGCTTGGCCCTAGCGGGGCAAGAGACCCAGTACTTC
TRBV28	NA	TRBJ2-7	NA	CASGRGSYEQYF	TGTGCCAGCGGCCGCGGTTCCTACGAGCAGTACTTC
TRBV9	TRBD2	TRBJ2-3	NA	CASSLMGLAGSDTQYF	TGTGCCAGCAGCCTCATGGGACTAGCCGGATCAGATACGCAGTATTTT
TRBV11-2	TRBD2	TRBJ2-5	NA	CASSVLAGGLVETQYF	TGTGCCAGCAGCGTCTTAGCGGGAGGCCTGGTTGAGACCCAGTACTTC
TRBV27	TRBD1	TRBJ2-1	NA	CATGGSRRTGDNEQFF	TGTGCCACCGGTGGGTCCAGGAGGACAGGTGATAATGAGCAGTTCTTC
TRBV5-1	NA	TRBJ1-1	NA	CASRRDGENTEAFF	TGCGCCAGCAGGCGGGACGGTGAGAACACTGAAGCTTTCTTT
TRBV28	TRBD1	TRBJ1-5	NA	CASSLSGGSHQPQHF	TGTGCCAGCAGTTTATCAGGGGGGTCACATCAGCCCCAGCATTTT
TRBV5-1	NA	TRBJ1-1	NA	CASSFQENTEAFF	TGCGCCAGCAGCTTCCAGGAGAACACTGAAGCTTTCTTT
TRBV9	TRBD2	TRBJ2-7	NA	CASSVGLAGASYEQYF	TGTGCCAGCAGCGTAGGACTAGCGGGGGCCTCCTACGAGCAGTACTTC
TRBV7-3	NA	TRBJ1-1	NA	CASSSELNTEAFF	TGTGCCAGCAGCTCCGAGCTGAACACTGAAGCTTTCTTT
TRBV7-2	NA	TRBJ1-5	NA	CASSFYRDIDIDSNQPQHF	TGTGCCAGCAGTTTCTATCGGGACATTGATATCGATAGCAATCAGCCCCAGCATTTT
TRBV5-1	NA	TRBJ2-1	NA	CASSPQPGNEQFF	TGCGCCAGCAGCCCCCAACCGGGGAATGAGCAGTTCTTC
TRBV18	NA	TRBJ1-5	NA	CASSGPDQPQHF	TGTGCCTCCTCCGGTCCCGATCAGCCCCAGCATTTT
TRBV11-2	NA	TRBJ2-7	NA	CASSFSFFGGNEQYF	TGTGCCAGCAGCTTTTCTTTTTTTGGAGGGAACGAGCAGTACTTC
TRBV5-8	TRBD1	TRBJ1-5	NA	CASSLWDSGGQPQHF	TGTGCCAGCAGCTTGTGGGACAGTGGCGGGCAGCCCCAGCATTTT
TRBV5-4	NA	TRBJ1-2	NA	CASSLGGSTLGGYTF	TGTGCCAGCAGCTTGGGGGGCAGCACCCTAGGTGGCTACACCTTC
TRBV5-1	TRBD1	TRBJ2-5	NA	CASSYRTGQETQYF	TGCGCCAGCAGCTACCGGACAGGACAAGAGACCCAGTACTTC
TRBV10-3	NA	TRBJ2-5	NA	CAISESSGSGQETQYF	TGTGCCATCAGTGAGTCGAGTGGTAGCGGCCAAGAGACCCAGTACTTC
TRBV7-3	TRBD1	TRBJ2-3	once	CASSLEGRGQEKDTQYF	TGTGCCAGCAGCTTAGAGGGACGGGGACAGGAAAAAGATACGCAGTATTTT
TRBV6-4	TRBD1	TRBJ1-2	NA	CASSTEGGSNYGYTF	TGTGCCAGCAGCACCGAAGGGGGCTCCAACTATGGCTACACCTTC
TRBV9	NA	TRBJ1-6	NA	CASSVATSAGRSPLHF	TGTGCCAGCAGCGTAGCTACGTCGGCAGGGCGGTCACCCCTCCACTTT
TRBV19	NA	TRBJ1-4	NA	CASSGRGAANEKLFF	TGTGCCAGTAGTGGGCGGGGAGCGGCTAATGAAAAACTGTTTTTT
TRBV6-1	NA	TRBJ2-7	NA	CASKSGSYEQYF	TGTGCCAGCAAAAGCGGCTCCTACGAGCAGTACTTC
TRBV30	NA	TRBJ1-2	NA	CAWSQGNYGYTF	TGTGCCTGGAGTCAGGGGAACTATGGCTACACCTTC
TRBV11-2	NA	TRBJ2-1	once	CASSLGAGAYNEQFF	TGTGCCAGCAGCTTAGGGGCGGGGGCATACAATGAGCAGTTCTTC
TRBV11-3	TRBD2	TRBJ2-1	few	CASSLVASGSEQFF	TGTGCCAGCAGCTTAGTTGCTAGCGGTAGTGAGCAGTTCTTC
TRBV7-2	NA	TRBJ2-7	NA	CASSPRVGYEQYF	TGTGCCAGCAGTCCTAGAGTCGGGTACGAGCAGTACTTC
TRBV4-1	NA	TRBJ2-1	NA	CASSQDFRGYNEQFF	TGCGCCAGCAGCCAAGATTTTCGGGGTTACAATGAGCAGTTCTTC
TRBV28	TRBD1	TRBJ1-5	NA	CASSYDTGQINQPQHF	TGTGCCAGCAGTTACGATACGGGACAGATCAATCAGCCCCAGCATTTT
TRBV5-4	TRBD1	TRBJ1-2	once	CASSSPGQSLGYGYTF	TGTGCCAGCAGCTCACCGGGACAGTCCCTAGGCTATGGCTACACCTTC
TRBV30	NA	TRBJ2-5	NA	CAWHRDSETQYF	TGTGCCTGGCATCGGGACTCAGAGACCCAGTACTTC
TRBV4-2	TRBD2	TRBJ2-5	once	CASSQGTSGDKETQYF	TGTGCCAGCAGCCAAGGGACTAGCGGGGATAAAGAGACCCAGTACTTC